This T cell receptor (beta chain) was recorded in a study of cytomegalovirus exposure and HLA in healthy donors. Germline-derived CDR1 and CDR2 are SGHAT and FQNNGV. The CDR3 loop spans 15 amino acids. V gave up 5 bases and J gave up 5 bases, with 19 bases separating them. A multiplex PCR was run with 60 Vbeta primers and 13 Jbeta primers. Profiled with immunoSEQ multiplex PCR; TCRdb holds only in-frame clones, not every one. Of around 130,000 clones detected, about three quarters appear once; the ten largest clones hold 1.5% to 2%. The chain employs TRBV11-2 and TRBJ2-7; D might be TRBD1 (7 bases). The TCR sequence derives from a man between 40 and 49 years old in good health and CMV-seronegative. What was sequenced was PBMCs. Here the CDR3 reads CASSPGDSHSDEQYF. The CDR3 nucleotides are TGTGCCAGCAGCCCGGGGGACAGTCATTCTGACGAGCAGTACTTC. The full variable domain, with the rest looked up from reference TRBV11-2 and TRBJ2-7, is EAGVAQSPRYKIIEKRQSVAFWCNPISGHATLYWYQQILGQGPKLLIQFQNNGVVDDSQLPKDRFSAERLKGVDSTLKIQPAKLEDSAVYLCASSPGDSHSDEQYFGPGTRLTVT.